Described below is a single TCR beta chain sequence and its context. CDR1 is MNHNS, CDR2 SASEGT, per germline. With 3 bases clipped from V and 7 bases from J, the junction kept 2 bases outside the gene matches. This CDR3 is built from 14 residues. The sample comes from a study of T cell responses to AZD1222 COVID-19 vaccine. Data came from immunoSEQ multiplex PCR; TCRdb stores just in-frame clones and leaves some out. The data show 150,000 or so clones, 90% to 95% seen once. The material was peripheral blood, obtained on day 0 of AZD1222 vaccination. The V and J genes are TRBV6-1 and TRBJ1-4; 10 bases agree with TRBD1. The receptor's source is an adult in good health. For the CDR3, the DNA is TGTGCCAGCAGTGACCGGACAGGGGGTGAAAAACTGTTTTTT. Its protein product is CASSDRTGGEKLFF.